Listed below are T cell receptor beta chains from one sample, sequenced in a study of T cell responses to AZD1222 COVID-19 vaccine. Clones were sequenced by immunoSEQ multiplex PCR, and TCRdb holds only the in-frame ones, with some missing. The sample contains 160,000 or so clones, roughly nine tenths of which appear only once. Sequences were derived from peripheral blood, sampled on day 0 of AZD1222 vaccination. The receptors here all came from an adult in good health. CDR3s include the opening cysteine and the closing phenylalanine or tryptophan. The D gene is left open where the match is weak. Clone size, where shown, is once, few, many, or a class for clones that have expanded.

cdr3_aa: CATSRAPGPTTNEQFF
cdr3_nt: TGTGCCACCAGCAGAGCCCCGGGACCAACCACCAATGAGCAGTTCTTC
clone_size: NA
v_call: TRBV15
d_call: NA
j_call: TRBJ2-1

cdr3_aa: CASGGQGSGNTIYF
cdr3_nt: TGTGCCAGCGGGGGACAGGGTTCTGGAAACACCATATATTTT
clone_size: NA
v_call: TRBV28
d_call: TRBD1
j_call: TRBJ1-3

cdr3_aa: CASSRTTGAVEQFF
cdr3_nt: TGCGCCAGCAGCCGAACGACAGGGGCGGTTGAGCAGTTCTTC
clone_size: once
v_call: TRBV5-1
d_call: TRBD1
j_call: TRBJ2-1

cdr3_aa: CASRAGQLGSNQPQHF
cdr3_nt: TGTGCCAGCCGAGCGGGGCAGCTCGGTAGCAATCAGCCCCAGCATTTT
clone_size: NA
v_call: TRBV19
d_call: NA
j_call: TRBJ1-5

cdr3_aa: CASRASAGSNQPQHF
cdr3_nt: TGTGCCAGCAGAGCCTCCGCGGGCAGCAATCAGCCCCAGCATTTT
clone_size: NA
v_call: TRBV28
d_call: NA
j_call: TRBJ1-5

cdr3_aa: CASSFRQATDTQYF
cdr3_nt: TGCGCCAGCAGCTTCCGACAGGCCACAGATACGCAGTATTTT
clone_size: NA
v_call: TRBV5-1
d_call: NA
j_call: TRBJ2-3

cdr3_aa: CASSTRSGGLDNEQFF
cdr3_nt: TGTGCCAGCAGTACCAGAAGCGGGGGGCTAGACAATGAGCAGTTCTTC
clone_size: once
v_call: TRBV28
d_call: TRBD2
j_call: TRBJ2-1

cdr3_aa: CASINDIGVTNEKLFF
cdr3_nt: TGTGCCAGTATCAACGATATCGGAGTAACTAATGAAAAACTGTTTTTT
clone_size: NA
v_call: TRBV19
d_call: NA
j_call: TRBJ1-4

cdr3_aa: CASSLFHSRGPSSYNEQFF
cdr3_nt: TGTGCCAGCAGCTTATTTCACTCGCGCGGCCCGAGCTCCTACAATGAGCAGTTCTTC
clone_size: NA
v_call: TRBV7-2
d_call: NA
j_call: TRBJ2-1

cdr3_aa: CASSDQRETQYF
cdr3_nt: TGTGCCAGCAGTGATCAGAGAGAGACCCAGTACTTC
clone_size: few
v_call: TRBV2
d_call: NA
j_call: TRBJ2-5

cdr3_aa: CASSLAGSGPDTQYF
cdr3_nt: TGTGCCAGCAGTTTAGCTGGTAGCGGCCCAGATACGCAGTATTTT
clone_size: NA
v_call: TRBV28
d_call: NA
j_call: TRBJ2-3

cdr3_aa: CASSITGKGYGYTF
cdr3_nt: TGTGCCAGCAGCATAACAGGGAAGGGCTATGGCTACACCTTC
clone_size: NA
v_call: TRBV7-2
d_call: NA
j_call: TRBJ1-2

cdr3_aa: CASSPRQGWSEQFF
cdr3_nt: TGTGCCAGCAGTCCCCGACAGGGGTGGTCTGAGCAGTTCTTC
clone_size: NA
v_call: TRBV2
d_call: TRBD1
j_call: TRBJ2-1

cdr3_aa: CASSLIQETQYF
cdr3_nt: TGTGCCAGCAGTTTAATCCAAGAGACCCAGTACTTC
clone_size: NA
v_call: TRBV27
d_call: NA
j_call: TRBJ2-5

cdr3_aa: CASSSTMSAGGQETQYF
cdr3_nt: TGTGCCAGCTCATCGACCATGTCGGCAGGGGGGCAAGAGACCCAGTACTTC
clone_size: NA
v_call: TRBV18
d_call: NA
j_call: TRBJ2-5

cdr3_aa: CASSLARAPSGNTIYF
cdr3_nt: TGTGCCAGCAGCTTAGCGCGGGCCCCCTCTGGAAACACCATATATTTT
clone_size: NA
v_call: TRBV11-2
d_call: NA
j_call: TRBJ1-3

cdr3_aa: CASSFLAGGDNEQFF
cdr3_nt: TGTGCCAGCAGCTTCTTAGCGGGAGGGGACAATGAGCAGTTCTTC
clone_size: NA
v_call: TRBV5-4
d_call: TRBD2
j_call: TRBJ2-1

cdr3_aa: CATSRDLREGSYEQYF
cdr3_nt: TGTGCCACCAGCAGAGATTTGAGGGAGGGATCCTACGAGCAGTACTTC
clone_size: NA
v_call: TRBV15
d_call: TRBD2
j_call: TRBJ2-7

cdr3_aa: CASSLPSENSPLHF
cdr3_nt: TGTGCCAGCAGCTTACCCAGTGAGAATTCACCCCTCCACTTT
clone_size: few
v_call: TRBV7-2
d_call: NA
j_call: TRBJ1-6

cdr3_aa: CASSREWLAKNIQYF
cdr3_nt: TGTGCCAGCAGTAGGGAGTGGCTAGCCAAAAACATTCAGTACTTC
clone_size: NA
v_call: TRBV6-5
d_call: NA
j_call: TRBJ2-4

cdr3_aa: CASSIGLPAAPEAFF
cdr3_nt: TGTGCCAGTAGTATAGGTCTCCCGGCGGCCCCTGAAGCTTTCTTT
clone_size: NA
v_call: TRBV19
d_call: NA
j_call: TRBJ1-1

cdr3_aa: CAWSVGSKVRNTEAFF
cdr3_nt: TGTGCCTGGAGTGTGGGAAGTAAGGTTCGCAACACTGAAGCTTTCTTT
clone_size: NA
v_call: TRBV30
d_call: NA
j_call: TRBJ1-1

cdr3_aa: CASSPSSGGRAYEQYF
cdr3_nt: TGTGCCAGCAGTCCCTCCTCCGGGGGGAGGGCCTACGAGCAGTACTTC
clone_size: NA
v_call: TRBV27
d_call: TRBD2
j_call: TRBJ2-7

cdr3_aa: CASSLGAGSTGNQPQHF
cdr3_nt: TGTGCCAGCAGCTTAGGTGCAGGGTCAACGGGCAATCAGCCCCAGCATTTT
clone_size: NA
v_call: TRBV7-8
d_call: NA
j_call: TRBJ1-5

cdr3_aa: CASSRGGQGTSYEQYF
cdr3_nt: TGTGCCAGCAGCCGAGGGGGACAGGGAACCTCCTACGAGCAGTACTTC
clone_size: NA
v_call: TRBV28
d_call: TRBD1
j_call: TRBJ2-7

cdr3_aa: CASSQGIGQPQHF
cdr3_nt: TGCGCCAGCAGCCAGGGAATCGGTCAGCCCCAGCATTTT
clone_size: NA
v_call: TRBV4-3
d_call: NA
j_call: TRBJ1-5

cdr3_aa: CATSPGGPSYEQYF
cdr3_nt: TGTGCCACCAGCCCGGGAGGGCCGTCCTACGAGCAGTACTTC
clone_size: NA
v_call: TRBV15
d_call: TRBD2
j_call: TRBJ2-7

cdr3_aa: CASSLGGQGKYGYTF
cdr3_nt: TGTGCCAGCAGCTTGGGGGGACAGGGGAAGTATGGCTACACCTTC
clone_size: NA
v_call: TRBV5-4
d_call: TRBD1
j_call: TRBJ1-2

cdr3_aa: CAWRQGAGYGYTF
cdr3_nt: TGTGCCTGGAGACAGGGGGCAGGCTATGGCTACACCTTC
clone_size: NA
v_call: TRBV30
d_call: TRBD1
j_call: TRBJ1-2

cdr3_aa: CASSLEALSQPQHF
cdr3_nt: TGTGCCAGCAGCTTAGAGGCATTAAGTCAGCCCCAGCATTTT
clone_size: NA
v_call: TRBV7-2
d_call: NA
j_call: TRBJ1-5

cdr3_aa: CASSQRQGRSNQPQHF
cdr3_nt: TGTGCCAGCAGTCAAAGACAGGGTCGGAGCAATCAGCCCCAGCATTTT
clone_size: NA
v_call: TRBV28
d_call: TRBD1
j_call: TRBJ1-5

cdr3_aa: CASSELQGGYTF
cdr3_nt: TGTGCCAGCAGTGAGCTGCAGGGGGGCTACACCTTC
clone_size: NA
v_call: TRBV2
d_call: NA
j_call: TRBJ1-2

cdr3_aa: CASSRGQASYEQYF
cdr3_nt: TGTGCCAGCAGCAGGGGACAGGCCTCCTACGAGCAGTACTTC
clone_size: NA
v_call: TRBV5-6
d_call: TRBD1
j_call: TRBJ2-7

cdr3_aa: CASSFPRRGGDYYEQYF
cdr3_nt: TGTGCCAGCAGTTTTCCCCGTCGCGGGGGGGATTACTACGAGCAGTACTTC
clone_size: NA
v_call: TRBV28
d_call: TRBD2
j_call: TRBJ2-7

cdr3_aa: CATSDASVWGADGANVLTF
cdr3_nt: TGTGCCACCAGTGACGCCTCGGTGTGGGGGGCGGATGGGGCCAACGTCCTGACTTTC
clone_size: once
v_call: TRBV24-1
d_call: NA
j_call: TRBJ2-6

cdr3_aa: CASSLEGTPYEQYF
cdr3_nt: TGTGCCAGCAGCTTAGAAGGTACCCCCTACGAGCAGTACTTC
clone_size: NA
v_call: TRBV7-2
d_call: NA
j_call: TRBJ2-7

cdr3_aa: CASRIHRDSNYGYTF
cdr3_nt: TGCGCCAGCCGGATCCACAGGGATTCTAACTATGGCTACACCTTC
clone_size: NA
v_call: TRBV4-1
d_call: NA
j_call: TRBJ1-2

cdr3_aa: CASSAPISGADSYEQYF
cdr3_nt: TGTGCCAGTAGCGCCCCAATCTCGGGGGCGGACTCCTACGAGCAGTACTTC
clone_size: NA
v_call: TRBV19
d_call: NA
j_call: TRBJ2-7

cdr3_aa: CASSAGISPHGYTF
cdr3_nt: TGTGCCAGCAGCGCAGGGATCAGCCCTCATGGCTACACCTTC
clone_size: NA
v_call: TRBV9
d_call: NA
j_call: TRBJ1-2

cdr3_aa: CASSLREMNEKLFF
cdr3_nt: TGTGCCAGCAGCCTCAGGGAGATGAATGAAAAACTGTTTTTT
clone_size: NA
v_call: TRBV7-9
d_call: NA
j_call: TRBJ1-4

cdr3_aa: CASREISYGYTF
cdr3_nt: TGTGCCAGCAGAGAGATTTCCTATGGCTACACCTTC
clone_size: NA
v_call: TRBV6-5
d_call: NA
j_call: TRBJ1-2

cdr3_aa: CASSLAVGEQFF
cdr3_nt: TGTGCCAGCAGCTTGGCGGTTGGCGAGCAGTTCTTC
clone_size: NA
v_call: TRBV5-4
d_call: NA
j_call: TRBJ2-1

cdr3_aa: CASSRGVITGELFF
cdr3_nt: TGTGCCAGCAGCCGAGGGGTAATCACCGGGGAGCTGTTTTTT
clone_size: NA
v_call: TRBV14
d_call: NA
j_call: TRBJ2-2

cdr3_aa: CASSPPHVSGAEAFF
cdr3_nt: TGTGCCAGCTCACCACCGCATGTGTCGGGGGCTGAAGCTTTCTTT
clone_size: NA
v_call: TRBV18
d_call: NA
j_call: TRBJ1-1

cdr3_aa: CASSRTQGIDTQYF
cdr3_nt: TGTGCCAGCAGTCGTACACAGGGGATAGATACGCAGTATTTT
clone_size: NA
v_call: TRBV28
d_call: TRBD1
j_call: TRBJ2-3

cdr3_aa: CASSATGTSGGAPGANVLTF
cdr3_nt: TGTGCCAGTAGTGCCACCGGGACTAGCGGGGGGGCTCCTGGGGCCAACGTCCTGACTTTC
clone_size: NA
v_call: TRBV19
d_call: TRBD2
j_call: TRBJ2-6

cdr3_aa: CSVVGLANSYEQYF
cdr3_nt: TGCAGCGTTGTCGGACTAGCTAACTCCTACGAGCAGTACTTC
clone_size: NA
v_call: TRBV29-1
d_call: TRBD2
j_call: TRBJ2-7

cdr3_aa: CASSFLRFSGPYEQYF
cdr3_nt: TGTGCCAGCAGTTTCCTGCGGTTTAGCGGACCATACGAGCAGTACTTC
clone_size: NA
v_call: TRBV27
d_call: NA
j_call: TRBJ2-7

cdr3_aa: CASSLSRDNYGYTF
cdr3_nt: TGTGCCAGCAGCTTATCTCGGGACAACTATGGCTACACCTTC
clone_size: NA
v_call: TRBV7-2
d_call: NA
j_call: TRBJ1-2

cdr3_aa: CASRGQGNPNSPLHF
cdr3_nt: TGTGCCAGCAGAGGACAGGGGAACCCTAATTCACCCCTCCACTTT
clone_size: few
v_call: TRBV2
d_call: TRBD1
j_call: TRBJ1-6

cdr3_aa: CASSQDRAGGSNQPQHF
cdr3_nt: TGTGCCAGCAGCCAAGATCGGGCAGGGGGAAGCAATCAGCCCCAGCATTTT
clone_size: NA
v_call: TRBV4-2
d_call: TRBD1
j_call: TRBJ1-5